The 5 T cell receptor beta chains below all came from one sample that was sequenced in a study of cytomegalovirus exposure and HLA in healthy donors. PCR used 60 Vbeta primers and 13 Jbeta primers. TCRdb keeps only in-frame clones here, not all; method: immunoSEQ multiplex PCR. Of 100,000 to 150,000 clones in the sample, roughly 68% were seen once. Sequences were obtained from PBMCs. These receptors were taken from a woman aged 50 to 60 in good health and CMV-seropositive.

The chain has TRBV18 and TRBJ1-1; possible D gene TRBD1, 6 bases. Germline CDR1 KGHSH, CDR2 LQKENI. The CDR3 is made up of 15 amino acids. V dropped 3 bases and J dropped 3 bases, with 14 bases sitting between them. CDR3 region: CASSPYDRFDTEAFF. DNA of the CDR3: TGTGCCAGCTCACCCTACGACAGGTTTGACACTGAAGCTTTCTTT. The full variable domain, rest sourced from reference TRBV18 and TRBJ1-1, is NAGVMQNPRHLVRRRGQEARLRCSPMKGHSHVYWYRQLPEEGLKFMVYLQKENIIDESGMPKERFSAEFPKEGPSILRIQQVVRGDSAAYFCASSPYDRFDTEAFFGQGTRLTVV.

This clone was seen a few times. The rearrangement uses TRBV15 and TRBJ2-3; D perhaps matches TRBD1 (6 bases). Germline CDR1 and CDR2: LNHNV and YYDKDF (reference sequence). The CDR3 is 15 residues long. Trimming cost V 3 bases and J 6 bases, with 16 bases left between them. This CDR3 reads CATSRVGQSLDTQYF. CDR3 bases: TGTGCCACCAGCAGGGTTGGACAGAGTTTGGATACGCAGTATTTT.

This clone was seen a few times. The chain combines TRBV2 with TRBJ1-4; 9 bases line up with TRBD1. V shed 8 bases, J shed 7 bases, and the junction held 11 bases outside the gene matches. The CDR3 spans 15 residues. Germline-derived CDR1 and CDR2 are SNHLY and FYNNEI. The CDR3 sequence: CASDRGWLRGEKLFF. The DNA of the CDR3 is TGTGCCAGCGACAGGGGGTGGCTGCGTGGTGAAAAACTGTTTTTT.

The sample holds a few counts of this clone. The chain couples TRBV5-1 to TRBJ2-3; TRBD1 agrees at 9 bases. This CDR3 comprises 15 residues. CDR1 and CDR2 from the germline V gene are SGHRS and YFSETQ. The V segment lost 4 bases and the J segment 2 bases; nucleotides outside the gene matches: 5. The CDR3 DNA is TGCGCCAGCAGCCCCCGGACAGGGGTCACAGATACGCAGTATTTT. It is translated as CASSPRTGVTDTQYF.

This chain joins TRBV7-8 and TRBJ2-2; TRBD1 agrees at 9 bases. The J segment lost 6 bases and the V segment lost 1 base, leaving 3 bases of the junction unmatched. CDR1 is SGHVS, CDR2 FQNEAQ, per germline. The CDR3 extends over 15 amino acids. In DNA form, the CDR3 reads TGTGCCAGCAGCTTAGGGGACAGGGCGGCCGGGGAGCTGTTTTTT. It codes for CASSLGDRAAGELFF.